This T cell receptor beta chain is drawn from a study of control samples from healthy donors and cancer patients. CDR1 LGHNA and CDR2 YSLEER come from the germline V gene. CDR3 length equals 13 residues. Germline trimming cut 1 base from V and 7 bases from J; bases unmatched to any gene: 0. Profiled with immunoSEQ multiplex PCR; TCRdb holds only in-frame clones, not every one. The sample has tens of thousands of clones, roughly 91% seen once. This receptor was obtained from a man aged 45 to 65 with lung cancer. J is TRBJ2-7 and V is TRBV4-3; 11 nucleotides agree with TRBD2. Sequencing was done on a sample of PBMCs. This chain's CDR3 is CASSQGLAGEQYF. CDR3 DNA: TGCGCCAGCAGCCAAGGACTAGCGGGGGAGCAGTACTTC.